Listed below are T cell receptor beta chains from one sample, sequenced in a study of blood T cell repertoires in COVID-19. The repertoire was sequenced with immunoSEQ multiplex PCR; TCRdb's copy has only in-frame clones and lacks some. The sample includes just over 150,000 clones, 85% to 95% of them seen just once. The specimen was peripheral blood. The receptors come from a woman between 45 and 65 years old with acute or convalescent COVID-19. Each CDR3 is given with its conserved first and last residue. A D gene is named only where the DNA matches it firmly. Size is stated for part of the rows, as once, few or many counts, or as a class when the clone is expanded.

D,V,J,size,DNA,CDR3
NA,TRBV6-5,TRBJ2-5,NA,TGTGCCAGCAGGAGGGGAGGGACCCAGTACTTC,CASRRGGTQYF
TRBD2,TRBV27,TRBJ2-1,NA,TGTGCCAGCAGCGAGCCGGGACTAGCGGGAGGGCCCTTTGATGAGCAGTTCTTC,CASSEPGLAGGPFDEQFF
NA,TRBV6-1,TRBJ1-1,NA,TGTGCCAGCAGTGAGCGTAGGGGGTTGAACACTGAAGCTTTCTTT,CASSERRGLNTEAFF
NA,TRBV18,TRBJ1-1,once,TGTGCCAGCTCAATTCCGGGAGGCACTGAAGCTTTCTTT,CASSIPGGTEAFF
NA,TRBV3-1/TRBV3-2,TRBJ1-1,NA,TGTGCCAGCAGCCAAGGGTATTACAGCAGCACTGAAGCTTTCTTT,CASSQGYYSSTEAFF
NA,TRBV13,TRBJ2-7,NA,TGTGCCAGCAGCTTAGAGGGGGCCTACGAGCAGTACTTC,CASSLEGAYEQYF
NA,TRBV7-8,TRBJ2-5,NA,TGTGCCAGCACCGGAGGATATAACAAAGAGACCCAGTACTTC,CASTGGYNKETQYF
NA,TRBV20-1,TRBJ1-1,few,TGCAGTGCTAGATCCGGGGTCGAAGCTTTCTTT,CSARSGVEAFF
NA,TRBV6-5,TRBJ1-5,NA,TGTGCCAGCAGTTACTCGGCCTGGGAAAGGGGGTCCCAGCATTTT,CASSYSAWERGSQHF
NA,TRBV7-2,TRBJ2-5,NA,TGTGCCAGCAGCTTAGTTTGGTCCGCACCCGGGACCCAGTACTTC,CASSLVWSAPGTQYF
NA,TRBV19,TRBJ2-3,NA,TGTGCCAGTAGTATAGGCCCAGGGATCGTCGCAGATACGCAGTATTTT,CASSIGPGIVADTQYF
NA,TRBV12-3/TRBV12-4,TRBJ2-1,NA,TGTGCCAGCAGCCCACTCTATGAGCAGTTCTTC,CASSPLYEQFF
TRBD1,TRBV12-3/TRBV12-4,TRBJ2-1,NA,TGTGCCAGCAGTTCAAGTAGGGGACAGGGGTTGTTCTTC,CASSSSRGQGLFF
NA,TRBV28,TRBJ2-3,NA,TGTGCCACCCAGGTGGGAGTGGATACGCAGTATTTT,CATQVGVDTQYF
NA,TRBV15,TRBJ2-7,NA,TGTGCCACGCGATCCGGGGGATCATTTTCCTACGAGCAGTACTTC,CATRSGGSFSYEQYF
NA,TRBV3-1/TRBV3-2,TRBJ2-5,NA,TGTGCCAGCAGCCAGGACGGGGGAGAGACCCAGTACTTC,CASSQDGGETQYF
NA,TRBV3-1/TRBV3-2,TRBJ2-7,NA,TGTGCCACGAGGGCGGACGGAAGCTCCTACGAGCAGTACTTC,CATRADGSSYEQYF
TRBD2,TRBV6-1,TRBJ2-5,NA,TGTGCCAGCAGTGAAATGGGTTTGAGGGGAGGGCAAGAGACCCAGTACTTC,CASSEMGLRGGQETQYF
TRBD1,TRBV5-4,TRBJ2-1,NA,TGTGCCAGCACCTTCGGGACAGGGTCCTACAATGAGCAGTTCTTC,CASTFGTGSYNEQFF
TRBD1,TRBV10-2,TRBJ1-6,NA,TGCGCCAGCAGAGCCGGGACAGGTAGCTCCTATAATTCACCCCTCCACTTT,CASRAGTGSSYNSPLHF
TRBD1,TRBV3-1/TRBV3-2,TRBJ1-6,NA,TGTGCCAGCAGCCAAAGGACAGGGGCTAACAATTCACCCCTCCACTTT,CASSQRTGANNSPLHF
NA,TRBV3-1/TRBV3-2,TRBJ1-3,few,TGTGCCAGCAGCCCCGGGATCCCCTCGGGGGGAAACACCATATATTTT,CASSPGIPSGGNTIYF
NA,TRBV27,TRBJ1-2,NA,TGTGCCAGCAGTTTGGTATCGGGGACACCTATCTATGGCTACACCTTC,CASSLVSGTPIYGYTF
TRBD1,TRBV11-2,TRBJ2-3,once,TGTGCCAGCAGCCCTTGGACAGGGGGCGGCGCAGATACGCAGTATTTT,CASSPWTGGGADTQYF
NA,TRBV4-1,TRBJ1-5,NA,TGCGCCAGCAGCCAAGAACAGGGTGGCAATCAGCCCCAGCATTTT,CASSQEQGGNQPQHF
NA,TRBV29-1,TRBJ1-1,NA,TGCAGCGTTGAGAGGCGGGTGGACACTGAAGCTTTCTTT,CSVERRVDTEAFF
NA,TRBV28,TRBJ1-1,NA,TGTGCCAGCAGTTCCGGAGACTCAAATGAAGCTTTCTTT,CASSSGDSNEAFF
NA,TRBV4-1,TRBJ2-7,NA,TGCGCCAGCAGTGAAGGGGGGGCCTACGAGCAGTACTTC,CASSEGGAYEQYF
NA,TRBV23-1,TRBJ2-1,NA,TGCGCCTCCGAGCTAGCGAGGGTTAATGAGCAGTTCTTC,CASELARVNEQFF
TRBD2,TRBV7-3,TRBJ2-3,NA,TGTGCCAGCAGCTCGGGACTAGCGGGAGGGGCAGATACGCAGTATTTT,CASSSGLAGGADTQYF
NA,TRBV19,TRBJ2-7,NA,TGTGCCAGTAGCGCGACAGGAGAAACCTACGAGCAGTACTTC,CASSATGETYEQYF
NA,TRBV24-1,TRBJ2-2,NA,TGTGCCACCAGTGACAGGGGATGGGACACCGGGGAGCTGTTTTTT,CATSDRGWDTGELFF
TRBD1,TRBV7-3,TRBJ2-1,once,TGTGCCAGCAGTCAGGACAGGGGGATTTACAATGAGCAGTTCTTC,CASSQDRGIYNEQFF
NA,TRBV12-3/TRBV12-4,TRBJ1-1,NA,TGTGCCAGCATTCGAGGGTGGAACACTGAAGCTTTCTTT,CASIRGWNTEAFF
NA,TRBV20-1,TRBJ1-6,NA,TGCAGTGCTAGTGTAAGGGGGTCCTATAATTCACCCCTCCACTTT,CSASVRGSYNSPLHF
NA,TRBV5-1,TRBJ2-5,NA,TGCGCCAGCAGAGGAGCTAGCAAAGAGACCCAGTACTTC,CASRGASKETQYF
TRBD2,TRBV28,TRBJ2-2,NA,TGTGCCAGCGAAAACGCCGGGACTAGCAACACCGGGGAGCTGTTTTTT,CASENAGTSNTGELFF
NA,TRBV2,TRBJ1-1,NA,TGTGCCAGCAGTGAAACGGTGAACACTGAAGCTTTCTTT,CASSETVNTEAFF
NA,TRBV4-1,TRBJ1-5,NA,TGCGCCAGCAGCCAAGTGATAGTGGGGGCCGGGAATCAGCCCCAGCATTTT,CASSQVIVGAGNQPQHF
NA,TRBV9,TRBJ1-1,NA,TGTGCCAGCAGCTCCGGGTCGAACACTGAAGCTTTCTTT,CASSSGSNTEAFF
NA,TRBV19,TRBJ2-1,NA,TGTGCCAGTAGTATGGGGATCCCCACAGGGGAGCAGTTCTTC,CASSMGIPTGEQFF
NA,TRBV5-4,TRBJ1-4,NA,TGTGCCAGCAGCTTGTCGACATCAACTAATGAAAAACTGTTTTTT,CASSLSTSTNEKLFF
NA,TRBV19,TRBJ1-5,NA,TGTGCCAGTCGGGACTCCGGGACTGGCGGAAGTCAGCCCCAGCATTTT,CASRDSGTGGSQPQHF
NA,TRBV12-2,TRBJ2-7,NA,TGTGCAAGTCGCTTACGGGACTACGAGCAGTACTTC,CASRLRDYEQYF
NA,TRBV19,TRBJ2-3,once,TGTGCCAGTAGTACCCTCGACCCACCGAGGAGAGATACGCAGTATTTT,CASSTLDPPRRDTQYF
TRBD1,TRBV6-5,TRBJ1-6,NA,TGTGCCAGCAGTTACTCGACAGGGCCGAGAGGTTCACCCCTCCACTTT,CASSYSTGPRGSPLHF
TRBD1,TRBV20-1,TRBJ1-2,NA,TGCAGTGCTAGTAGAGGGACAGGGGGCAGAGGCTACACCTTC,CSASRGTGGRGYTF
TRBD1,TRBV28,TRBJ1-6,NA,TGTGCCAGCAGTTCGACAGGGGAAAATTCACCCCTCCACTTT,CASSSTGENSPLHF